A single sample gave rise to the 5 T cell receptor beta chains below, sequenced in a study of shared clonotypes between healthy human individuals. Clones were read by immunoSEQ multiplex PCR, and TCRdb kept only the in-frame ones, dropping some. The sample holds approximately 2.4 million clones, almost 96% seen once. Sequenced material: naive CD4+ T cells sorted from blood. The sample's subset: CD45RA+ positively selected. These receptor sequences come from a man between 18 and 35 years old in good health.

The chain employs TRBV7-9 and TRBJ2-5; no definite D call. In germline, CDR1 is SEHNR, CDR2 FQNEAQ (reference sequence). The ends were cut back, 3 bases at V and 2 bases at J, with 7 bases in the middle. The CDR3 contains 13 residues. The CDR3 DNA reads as TGTGCCAGCAGCTTTAACGGGCAAGAGACCCAGTACTTC. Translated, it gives CASSFNGQETQYF.

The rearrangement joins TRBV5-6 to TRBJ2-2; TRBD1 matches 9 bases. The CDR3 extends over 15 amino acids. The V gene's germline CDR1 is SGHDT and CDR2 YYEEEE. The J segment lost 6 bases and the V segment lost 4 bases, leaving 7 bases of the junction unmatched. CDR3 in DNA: TGTGCCAGCAGCCGGAGGGACAGGGTAGCCGGGGAGCTGTTTTTT. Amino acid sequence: CASSRRDRVAGELFF.

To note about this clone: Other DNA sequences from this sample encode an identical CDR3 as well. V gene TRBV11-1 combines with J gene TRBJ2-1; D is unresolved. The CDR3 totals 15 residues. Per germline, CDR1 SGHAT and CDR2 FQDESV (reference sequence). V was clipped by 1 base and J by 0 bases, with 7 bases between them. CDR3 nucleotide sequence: TGTGCCAGCAGCTTAGGGCTGAGCTCCTACAATGAGCAGTTCTTC. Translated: CASSLGLSSYNEQFF.

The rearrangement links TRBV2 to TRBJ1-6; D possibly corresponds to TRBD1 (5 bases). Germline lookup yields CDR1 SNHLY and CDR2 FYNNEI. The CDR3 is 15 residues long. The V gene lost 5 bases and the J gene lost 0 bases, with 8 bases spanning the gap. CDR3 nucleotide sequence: TGTGCCAGCAGTCGACAGCTCTCCTATAATTCACCCCTCCACTTT. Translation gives CASSRQLSYNSPLHF.

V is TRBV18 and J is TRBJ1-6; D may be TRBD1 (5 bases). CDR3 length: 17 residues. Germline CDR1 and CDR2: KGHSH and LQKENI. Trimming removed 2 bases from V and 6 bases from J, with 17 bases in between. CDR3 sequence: CASSPGDSLYFNSPLHF. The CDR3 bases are TGTGCCAGCTCACCAGGAGACAGTTTGTATTTTAATTCACCCCTCCACTTT. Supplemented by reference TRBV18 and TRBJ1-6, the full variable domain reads NAGVMQNPRHLVRRRGQEARLRCSPMKGHSHVYWYRQLPEEGLKFMVYLQKENIIDESGMPKERFSAEFPKEGPSILRIQQVVRGDSAAYFCASSPGDSLYFNSPLHFGNGTRLTVT.